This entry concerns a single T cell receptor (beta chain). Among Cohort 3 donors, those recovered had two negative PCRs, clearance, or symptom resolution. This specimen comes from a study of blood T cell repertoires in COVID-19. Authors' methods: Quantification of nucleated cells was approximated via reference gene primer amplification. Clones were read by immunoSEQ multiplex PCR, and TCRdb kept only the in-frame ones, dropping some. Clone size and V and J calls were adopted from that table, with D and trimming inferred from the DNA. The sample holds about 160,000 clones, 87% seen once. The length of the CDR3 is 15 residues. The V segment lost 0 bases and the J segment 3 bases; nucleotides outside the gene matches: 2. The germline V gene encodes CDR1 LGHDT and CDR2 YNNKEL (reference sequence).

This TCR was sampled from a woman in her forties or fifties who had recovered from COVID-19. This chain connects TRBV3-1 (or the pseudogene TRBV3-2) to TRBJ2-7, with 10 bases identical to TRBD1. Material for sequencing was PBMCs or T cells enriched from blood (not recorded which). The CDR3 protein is CASSQEGQGNYEQYF. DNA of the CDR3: TGTGCCAGCAGCCAAGAGGGACAGGGGAACTACGAGCAGTACTTC.